The 18 T cell receptor beta chains reported below all come from one sample, sequenced in a study of identical twins. Via MiXCR, TCRdb re-called the 5' RACE reads, giving one row per CDR3 protein. This sample has 700,000 or so distinct CDR3 sequences, with under 9% found just once. A further study also used this sample, focusing on yellow fever vaccine responses in identical twins.

The sample consisted of PBMCs. The source of these receptors is a woman under 30 in good health.

The J gene is TRBJ2-6, the V gene TRBV10-3, with a possible D match to TRBD1 (6 bases). The CDR3 is made up of 18 amino acids. From germline, CDR1 is ENHRY and CDR2 SYGVKD. Between the trimmed V and J ends, which lost 7 bases and 0 bases, there was a span of 19 bases. The CDR3 is CAITERQDTSSGANVLTF. The CDR3 DNA is TGTGCCATCACCGAGAGACAGGACACAAGCTCTGGGGCCAACGTCCTGACTTTC.

This clonotype has a count of ten or more. The chain joins TRBV5-1 to TRBJ2-7; no clear D gene. Germline CDR1 is SGHRS and CDR2 is YFSETQ. The germline V and J ends were trimmed by 5 bases and 0 bases, with 9 bases remaining between them. This CDR3 spans 13 amino acids. The CDR3 sequence is CASSLQISYEQYF. DNA of the CDR3: TGCGCCAGCAGTCTCCAGATCTCCTACGAGCAGTACTTC.

This clonotype was picked up many times. The V call is TRBV3-1, the J call TRBJ1-1, with D maybe TRBD1 (6 bases). Germline assignment: CDR1 LGHDT and CDR2 YNNKEL (reference sequence). V was trimmed by 1 base and J by 7 bases, leaving 10 bases between them. The length of the CDR3 is 13 residues. The CDR3 here is CASSQGTASEAFF. The DNA for the CDR3 is TGTGCCAGCAGCCAAGGGACAGCTAGTGAAGCTTTCTTT.

J is TRBJ2-3 and V is TRBV7-2; 10 bases map to TRBD2. From germline, CDR1 is SGHTA and CDR2 FQGNSA. CDR3 size: 12 residues. J was trimmed by 10 bases and V by 5 bases; bases with no gene match: 3. This chain's CDR3 is CASSPSGRAQYF. CDR3 bases: TGTGCCAGCAGCCCCAGCGGGAGGGCGCAGTATTTT.

The rearrangement uses TRBV6-1 and TRBJ1-1; D not certain. The CDR3 is 13 amino acids. Germline V gives CDR1 MNHNS, CDR2 SASEGT. V was pared by 6 bases and J by 4 bases, with 12 bases between. The CDR3 sequence: CASSRGRLTEAFF. The CDR3 DNA reads as TGTGCCAGCAGCCGCGGACGGCTCACTGAAGCTTTCTTT.

The chain is built from TRBV7-9 and TRBJ1-4; 7 positions agree with TRBD1. The V gene end was trimmed by 8 bases and the J gene end by 4 bases; junction bases not matched to a gene: 1. Germline V lookup: CDR1 SEHNR, CDR2 FQNEAQ (reference sequence). This CDR3 comprises 12 residues. The CDR3 is CASGQVNEKLFF. CDR3 nucleotides: TGTGCCAGCGGACAGGTTAATGAAAAACTGTTTTTT.

This clonotype was observed many times. The chain employs TRBV12-3 or TRBV12-4 and TRBJ2-7; D remains ambiguous. The CDR3 is 12 amino acids. The V and J ends lost 7 bases and 0 bases respectively, with 7 bases between them. As DNA, the CDR3 is TGTGCCAGCAAACAGAGCTCCTACGAGCAGTACTTC. Its protein is CASKQSSYEQYF.

There are many counts of this clonotype. V gene TRBV5-6 combines with J gene TRBJ2-3, with D possibly being TRBD2 (5 bases). CDR1 is SGHDT and CDR2 is YYEEEE in the germline V gene. V lost 0 bases to trimming and J lost 2 bases, with 10 bases between them. The CDR3 length is 15 residues. CDR3 DNA sequence: TGTGCCAGCAGCTTGGTGCTACTAGACACAGATACGCAGTATTTT. Protein sequence: CASSLVLLDTDTQYF.

At least ten counts were recorded for this clonotype. This chain connects TRBV7-6 to TRBJ2-1, with 10 positions matching TRBD1. With V trimmed by 4 bases and J by 7 bases, 10 bases remained unmatched. This CDR3 is 16 amino acids long. Germline CDR1 SGHVS, CDR2 FNYEAQ. The CDR3, as DNA: TGTGCCAGCAGCTCGGGACAGGGGTATAGCTATAATGAGCAGTTCTTC. Protein sequence: CASSSGQGYSYNEQFF. Variable domain in full (rest from reference TRBV7-6 and TRBJ2-1): GAGVSQSPRYKVTKRGQDVALRCDPISGHVSLYWYRQALGQGPEFLTYFNYEAQQDKSGLPNDRFSAERPEGSISTLTIQRTEQRDSAMYRCASSSGQGYSYNEQFFGPGTRLTVL.

There are a few counts of this clonotype. The chain recombines TRBV20-1 with TRBJ2-5; D may be TRBD1 (6 bases). The V end lost 4 bases, the J end lost 1 base, and 13 bases lay between the germline ends. In germline, CDR1 is DFQATT, CDR2 SNEGSKA (reference sequence). The CDR3 is made up of 14 amino acids. The CDR3 region is CSATQTGAQETQYF. The CDR3 DNA is TGCAGTGCTACTCAGACAGGAGCCCAAGAGACCCAGTACTTC.

This chain connects TRBV4-1 to TRBJ2-3; TRBD1 or TRBD2 may be the D gene (5 bases each). This CDR3 comprises 15 residues. Germline loops: CDR1 MGHRA, CDR2 YSYEKL. The V end lost 7 bases, the J end lost 4 bases, and 18 bases lay between the germline ends. The CDR3 loop reads CASTLRGASADTQYF. The CDR3 DNA reads as TGCGCCAGCACCCTTCGGGGCGCGTCAGCAGATACGCAGTATTTT.

The chain couples TRBV12-3 or TRBV12-4 to TRBJ1-4; D perhaps matches TRBD1 (6 bases). The CDR3 spans 12 residues. Trimming stripped 6 bases from V and 8 bases from J, with 10 bases between. The CDR3: CASRRGAEKLFF. The CDR3 coding sequence is TGTGCCAGCAGGCGGGGGGCGGAAAAACTGTTTTTT.

V gene TRBV20-1 combines with J gene TRBJ2-1, with a possible D match to TRBD2 (6 bases). Per germline, CDR1 DFQATT and CDR2 SNEGSKA (reference sequence). The length of the CDR3 is 16 residues. V lost 0 bases, J lost 4 bases, and 16 bases lay in between. CDR3 amino acids: CSARDQTSGTYNEQFF. The CDR3 bases are TGCAGTGCTAGAGACCAAACCTCCGGGACTTACAATGAGCAGTTCTTC.

This clonotype was picked up a small number of times. The chain links TRBV4-1 to TRBJ2-7; TRBD2 agrees at 9 bases. The CDR3 sequence is 15 residues long. Germline V gene lookup returns CDR1 MGHRA and CDR2 YSYEKL. Trimming at V came to 3 bases and at J to 3 bases, leaving 6 bases not matched to a gene. In DNA form, the CDR3 reads TGCGCCAGCAGCCAGTCGCTAGCGGGATTCTACGAGCAGTACTTC. It translates to CASSQSLAGFYEQYF.

This clonotype was counted a few times. The rearrangement links TRBV3-1 to TRBJ2-7; 8 positions agree with TRBD2. This CDR3 contains 13 residues. The germline V gene has CDR1 LGHDT and CDR2 YNNKEL (reference sequence). The J segment lost 6 bases and the V segment lost 2 bases, leaving 3 bases of the junction unmatched. The CDR3 here is CASSQRGGSEQYF. The CDR3 DNA sequence: TGTGCCAGCAGCCAACGGGGGGGATCCGAGCAGTACTTC.

This clonotype showed up many times. The V and J genes are TRBV5-1 and TRBJ1-2; a possible D gene is TRBD1 (5 bases). This CDR3 has 15 residues. Trimming shortened V by 4 bases and J by 8 bases, and 21 bases separated the two germline ends. Germline values: CDR1 SGHRS, CDR2 YFSETQ. CDR3 coding DNA: TGCGCCAGCAGCGATCAACCGGGACGGCTGGAGGGCTACACCTTC. Residues: CASSDQPGRLEGYTF.

This clonotype was observed at least ten times. V is TRBV25-1 and J is TRBJ2-3, with 9 positions matching TRBD2. The CDR3 has 17 amino acids. The V gene's germline CDR1 is MGHDK and CDR2 SYGVNS. V gave up 6 bases and J gave up 1 base; unmatched junction bases: 11. For the CDR3, the DNA is TGTGCCAGCAGGAACCATCGGCCTAGCGGGGGCACAGATACGCAGTATTTT. Amino acids: CASRNHRPSGGTDTQYF.

This clonotype turned up a few times. The chain employs TRBV20-1 and TRBJ2-3, with 7 bases matching TRBD1. Germline CDR1 and CDR2: DFQATT and SNEGSKA (reference sequence). Germline trimming cut 3 bases from V and 2 bases from J; bases unmatched to any gene: 11. The CDR3 length is 16 residues. The CDR3 loop reads CSASPWDRGDTDTQYF. DNA of the CDR3: TGCAGTGCTAGTCCCTGGGACAGAGGGGACACAGATACGCAGTATTTT.